The present entry profiles one TCR beta chain with its context. The antigen remains unidentified. Looked up from germline, CDR1 is MNHEY and CDR2 is SVGEGT. The CDR3 length is 16 residues. This entry belongs to a study of CXCR3-negative and CXCR3-positive naive CD8 T cells. Findings and limits, study-wide: When CXCR3-positive naive cells were set against CXCR3-negative naive cells, the former had more hydrophobic TRB CDR3s.

The TRB cDNA libraries were prepared by 5' RACE with UMI labels. TCRdb reprocessed the 5' RACE reads, keeping one entry per CDR3 protein, no DNA. This sample's clone table lists about 120,000 distinct CDR3 sequences. The origin of this receptor is a human donor in good health. Some clones in this sample may be carry-over from other donors' samples. The chain has TRBV6-2 or TRBV6-3 and TRBJ2-1; there is no DNA to check the TCRdb D call of TRBD2. The specimen sequenced was naive CXCR3+ CD8+ T cells from blood. Described subset: CD45RO-CCR7+CD27+CD95- naive CD8+ T cells expressing CXCR3 (TNR3+). CDR3 amino acids: CASSSLAGNPYNEQFF.